This T cell receptor (beta chain) is drawn from a study of control samples from healthy donors and cancer patients. Germline-derived CDR1 and CDR2 are MNHEY and SMNVEV (reference sequence). V dropped 5 bases and J dropped 2; count of bases not matched to a gene: 2. The CDR3 has 14 amino acids. The data were produced by immunoSEQ multiplex PCR, yet TCRdb's version contains in-frame clones alone and is incomplete. The data contain 400,000 to 500,000 clones, about 93% of them singletons. Material: PBMCs. The chain joins TRBV27 to TRBJ2-7; 11 bases are shared with TRBD2. This clonotype was obtained from a man aged 35 to 55 with head and neck cancer. The CDR3 region is CASSQGLAAYEQYF. CDR3 bases: TGTGCCAGCAGTCAGGGACTAGCGGCCTACGAGCAGTACTTC.